Below, one T cell receptor (beta chain) is given with its context. The data were taken from a study of blood T cell repertoires in COVID-19. Study details: T cells, B-cell-depleted T cells, or PBMCs provided the cDNA or gDNA that served as material.

The CDR3 runs 15 residues. Germline CDR1 is MNHEY and CDR2 is SVGAGI. After removal of 10 bases from V and 5 bases from J, the junction contained 11 bases not matched to a gene. The assay was immunoSEQ multiplex PCR, and TCRdb's table has in-frame clones only and misses some. The sample records about 250,000 clones, 86% being singletons. The V call is TRBV6-5, the J call TRBJ1-6; TRBD1 agrees at 7 bases. Sequencing was carried out using peripheral blood. This TCR was recovered from a woman aged 80 or over with COVID-19, enrolled during active disease. The CDR3, as DNA: TGTGCCACTCTTAGGACAGGACCGGATAATTCACCCCTCCACTTT. Translating it yields CATLRTGPDNSPLHF.